This is a list of T cell receptor beta chains from one sample in a study of T cell responses to AZD1222 COVID-19 vaccine. Repertoires were generated with immunoSEQ multiplex PCR, while TCRdb's copy carries only in-frame clones and drops some. The table lists 72,000 or so clones, around 84% of them singletons. The sample was peripheral blood, taken on day 0 of AZD1222 vaccination. The origin of the receptors is an adult in good health. Each CDR3 is given with its conserved first and last residue. A D gene is named only where the DNA matches it firmly. Size is omitted from some rows. Given values are once, few, many or a class for expanded clones.

d_call: NA
v_call: TRBV5-1
clone_size: once
j_call: TRBJ1-6
cdr3_length: 14
cdr3_aa: CASSGGTPDSPLHF
cdr3_nt: TGCGCCAGCAGCGGCGGGACACCCGATTCACCCCTCCACTTT

d_call: TRBD1
v_call: TRBV5-1
clone_size: NA
j_call: TRBJ2-5
cdr3_length: 17
cdr3_aa: CASSLVEGAVVKETQYF
cdr3_nt: TGCGCCAGCAGCTTGGTTGAGGGGGCGGTTGTTAAAGAGACCCAGTACTTC

d_call: TRBD2
v_call: TRBV6-5
clone_size: NA
j_call: TRBJ2-1
cdr3_length: 14
cdr3_aa: CASGQRGVYNEQFF
cdr3_nt: TGTGCCAGCGGTCAGCGGGGGGTCTACAATGAGCAGTTCTTC

d_call: NA
v_call: TRBV5-8
clone_size: NA
j_call: TRBJ1-3
cdr3_length: 17
cdr3_aa: CASSWGGARASGNTIYF
cdr3_nt: TGTGCCAGCAGCTGGGGTGGTGCGAGGGCCTCTGGAAACACCATATATTTT

d_call: NA
v_call: TRBV6-1
clone_size: NA
j_call: TRBJ1-1
cdr3_length: 14
cdr3_aa: CASSETGGNTEAFF
cdr3_nt: TGTGCCAGCAGTGAGACTGGCGGGAACACTGAAGCTTTCTTT

d_call: TRBD1
v_call: TRBV5-4
clone_size: NA
j_call: TRBJ2-2
cdr3_length: 15
cdr3_aa: CASSYRGRGTGELFF
cdr3_nt: TGTGCCAGCAGCTACAGGGGGCGAGGGACCGGGGAGCTGTTTTTT

d_call: NA
v_call: TRBV2
clone_size: NA
j_call: TRBJ2-1
cdr3_length: 14
cdr3_aa: CASSEYGAFNEQFF
cdr3_nt: TGTGCCAGCAGTGAATACGGGGCTTTCAATGAGCAGTTCTTC

d_call: NA
v_call: TRBV11-3
clone_size: NA
j_call: TRBJ1-2
cdr3_length: 12
cdr3_aa: CASSPGNHGYTF
cdr3_nt: TGTGCCAGCAGCCCAGGGAACCATGGCTACACCTTC

d_call: TRBD1
v_call: TRBV5-1
clone_size: NA
j_call: TRBJ2-7
cdr3_length: 15
cdr3_aa: CASSRSGTGVEEQYF
cdr3_nt: TGCGCCAGCAGCCGATCCGGGACAGGCGTCGAGGAGCAGTACTTC

d_call: TRBD1
v_call: TRBV25-1
clone_size: NA
j_call: TRBJ1-6
cdr3_length: 17
cdr3_aa: CASSELYPGQLNSPLHF
cdr3_nt: TGTGCCAGCAGTGAACTCTATCCGGGACAGTTAAATTCACCCCTCCACTTT

d_call: TRBD1
v_call: TRBV5-1
clone_size: NA
j_call: TRBJ2-3
cdr3_length: 15
cdr3_aa: CASSRDRGYTDTQYF
cdr3_nt: TGCGCCAGCAGCCGGGACAGGGGTTATACAGATACGCAGTATTTT

d_call: NA
v_call: TRBV18
clone_size: NA
j_call: TRBJ1-1
cdr3_length: 12
cdr3_aa: CASSPLGTEAFF
cdr3_nt: TGTGCCAGCTCACCACTGGGTACTGAAGCTTTCTTT

d_call: TRBD2
v_call: TRBV4-2
clone_size: NA
j_call: TRBJ2-3
cdr3_length: 16
cdr3_aa: CASSQASGGNTDTQYF
cdr3_nt: TGTGCCAGCAGCCAGGCTAGCGGGGGGAACACAGATACGCAGTATTTT

d_call: NA
v_call: TRBV3-1/TRBV3-2
clone_size: NA
j_call: TRBJ2-4
cdr3_length: 13
cdr3_aa: CASSQEAGSIQYF
cdr3_nt: TGTGCCAGCAGCCAAGAGGCCGGCAGCATTCAGTACTTC

d_call: TRBD2
v_call: TRBV27
clone_size: NA
j_call: TRBJ2-7
cdr3_length: 15
cdr3_aa: CASSHLTGGTYEQYF
cdr3_nt: TGTGCCAGCAGCCATCTGACGGGAGGCACCTACGAGCAGTACTTC

d_call: NA
v_call: TRBV5-1
clone_size: NA
j_call: TRBJ1-1
cdr3_length: 15
cdr3_aa: CASSFRKTQNTEAFF
cdr3_nt: TGCGCCAGCAGCTTCCGGAAGACACAGAACACTGAAGCTTTCTTT

d_call: NA
v_call: TRBV3-1/TRBV3-2
clone_size: NA
j_call: TRBJ2-7
cdr3_length: 14
cdr3_aa: CASSQDQVGYEQYF
cdr3_nt: TGTGCCAGCAGCCAAGATCAGGTCGGATACGAGCAGTACTTC

d_call: NA
v_call: TRBV11-3
clone_size: NA
j_call: TRBJ2-1
cdr3_length: 17
cdr3_aa: CASSLGEGYQGYNEQFF
cdr3_nt: TGTGCCAGCAGCTTAGGAGAAGGGTACCAAGGATACAATGAGCAGTTCTTC